These 21 T cell receptor beta chains originate from one sample sequenced in a study of naive and memory T cell subsets. Both TRBC1 and TRBC2 were covered by a beta constant-region primer of two equimolar oligonucleotides. In TCRdb, the UMI-ligation and nested PCR reads were re-called with MiXCR into one record per CDR3 protein. Of some 150,000 distinct CDR3 sequences in the sample, over 15% were seen once. What was sequenced was naive CD4+ T cells from blood. The source of these receptors is a human donor in good health.

This clonotype was observed a handful of times. The CDR3 reads CASSLASGAVETQYF. The DNA for the CDR3 is TGTGCCAGCAGCCTGGCCTCTGGAGCCGTCGAGACCCAGTACTTC. The chain uses TRBV3-1 and TRBJ2-5; D gene ambiguous. The germline V gene has CDR1 LGHDT and CDR2 YNNKEL (reference sequence). The V gene lost 4 bases and the J gene lost 5 bases, with 17 bases spanning the gap. The CDR3 contains 15 residues.

The chain has TRBV20-1 and TRBJ1-1; D unresolved. The V and J ends lost 1 base and 4 bases respectively, with 4 bases between them. The CDR3 has 11 residues. Germline V gives CDR1 DFQATT, CDR2 SNEGSKA (reference sequence). The CDR3 region is CSARATTEAFF. The CDR3, as DNA: TGCAGTGCTAGAGCAACCACTGAAGCTTTCTTT.

In this sample, this clonotype turned up many times. This chain uses TRBV6-5 with TRBJ2-3; 9 bases line up with TRBD2. Germline V gene sequence: CDR1 MNHEY, CDR2 SVGAGI. The junction had 5 bases not matched to a gene; V was cut back by 2 bases and J by 2 bases. This CDR3 contains 16 residues. This CDR3 is CASSYRPSGTTDTQYF. CDR3 sequence (DNA): TGTGCCAGCAGTTACAGGCCTAGCGGGACCACAGATACGCAGTATTTT.

In this sample, this clonotype turned up a few times. This chain uses TRBV7-9 with TRBJ2-4; the match to TRBD1 covers 11 bases. The CDR3 length is 16 residues. Germline assignment: CDR1 SEHNR and CDR2 FQNEAQ (reference sequence). J lost 6 bases, V lost 4 bases, and 8 bases had no gene match. CDR3 bases: TGTGCCAGCAGCTCGCGGGGACAGGGGGGATCAAACATTCAGTACTTC. Translated: CASSSRGQGGSNIQYF.

The chain joins TRBV3-1 to TRBJ1-4, with D hard to call. V was cut by 3 bases and J by 5 bases, with 13 bases left in between. The CDR3 has 15 amino acids. Per germline, CDR1 LGHDT and CDR2 YNNKEL (reference sequence). In DNA, the CDR3 is TGTGCCAGCAGCCATGCGGCCGGCGGGAATGAAAAACTGTTTTTT. This encodes CASSHAAGGNEKLFF.

This clonotype was observed once. The DNA for the CDR3 is TGTGCCAGCAGCCAAGGGGGCTTTGGAAACACCATATATTTT. Its protein product is CASSQGGFGNTIYF. This chain joins TRBV3-1 and TRBJ1-3; possibly TRBD1 for D (5 bases). The CDR3 loop spans 14 amino acids. Trimming removed 1 base from V and 3 bases from J, with 7 bases in between. Germline CDR1 and CDR2: LGHDT and YNNKEL (reference sequence).

The chain combines TRBV27 with TRBJ1-6; D perhaps matches TRBD1 (6 bases). CDR1 is MNHEY and CDR2 is SMNVEV in the germline V gene (reference sequence). This CDR3 spans 18 amino acids. V was clipped by 4 bases and J by 7 bases, with 23 bases between them. The CDR3 region is CASSSYGTSASGNSPLHF. As DNA, the CDR3 is TGTGCCAGCAGTTCATACGGGACATCAGCCTCTGGGAATTCACCCCTCCACTTT.

This clonotype was counted a few times. CDR3 coding DNA: TGTGCCAGCAGCTTTGCGACGGCAAGCTCCTACAATGAGCAGTTCTTC. This translates into CASSFATASSYNEQFF. The V and J genes are TRBV7-8 and TRBJ2-1; unclear D gene. From germline, CDR1 is SGHVS and CDR2 FQNEAQ. The CDR3 is 16 residues long. V lost 3 bases, J lost 0 bases, and 12 bases lay in between.

V is TRBV7-9 and J is TRBJ1-1; no reliable D call. V gave up 1 base and J gave up 5 bases, with 11 bases separating them. From germline, CDR1 is SEHNR and CDR2 FQNEAQ (reference sequence). CDR3 length: 14 amino acids. CDR3 amino acids: CASSLVEGSTEAFF. For the CDR3, the DNA is TGTGCCAGCAGCTTAGTAGAGGGCTCGACTGAAGCTTTCTTT.

This chain connects TRBV20-1 to TRBJ2-1; 9 bases line up with TRBD2. Per the germline V gene, CDR1 is DFQATT and CDR2 is SNEGSKA (reference sequence). Trimming took 6 bases from V and 6 from J; bases not matched to a gene: 6. There are 13 residues in the CDR3. In DNA, the CDR3 is TGCAGTGCCTCTAGCGGGGCCCGCAATGAGCAGTTCTTC. Translated, it gives CSASSGARNEQFF.

V is TRBV20-1 and J is TRBJ2-1; TRBD2 aligns across 11 bases. Germline-derived CDR1 and CDR2 are DFQATT and SNEGSKA (reference sequence). The ends lost 5 bases at V and 4 bases at J; junction bases unmatched: 10. The CDR3 extends over 16 amino acids. CDR3 protein: CSAALAGARDYNEQFF. The CDR3 nucleotides read TGCAGTGCTGCACTAGCGGGAGCCCGAGATTACAATGAGCAGTTCTTC.

This clonotype was seen a few times. The chain joins TRBV4-3 to TRBJ1-1; possible D gene TRBD1, 6 bases. The V end was cut by 3 bases, the J end by 1 base, with 24 bases between. The CDR3 spans 19 residues. Germline CDR1 reads LGHNA; CDR2 reads YSLEER. In DNA, the CDR3 is TGCGCCAGCAGCCATAACTACCTCAGGGGAGGCTCGACGAACACTGAAGCTTTCTTT. Its protein is CASSHNYLRGGSTNTEAFF.

V usage is TRBV27 and J usage is TRBJ1-4, with 8 bases lining up with TRBD1. Losses at the gene ends were 2 bases for V and 0 bases for J; bases not matched to a gene: 14. CDR3 length equals 20 residues. Germline CDR1 and CDR2: MNHEY and SMNVEV (reference sequence). The CDR3 DNA reads TGTGCCAGCAGTTTAGCCTCGACAGGGGAGGTGCACACAACTAATGAAAAACTGTTTTTT. Its protein product is CASSLASTGEVHTTNEKLFF.

This clonotype was observed a few times. V and J are TRBV5-1 and TRBJ2-5; TRBD2 matches 10 bases. J gave up 5 bases and V 5 bases, and 9 bases lay outside the gene matches. CDR3 length: 15 residues. CDR1 is SGHRS and CDR2 is YFSETQ in the germline V gene. The chain's CDR3 is CASRPTSGWAETQYF. CDR3 in DNA: TGCGCCAGCAGGCCGACTAGCGGGTGGGCGGAGACCCAGTACTTC.

This clonotype was seen only a few times. J is TRBJ2-5 and V is TRBV7-2; possibly TRBD1 for D (7 bases). CDR1 and CDR2 (germline): SGHTA, FQGNSA. This CDR3 contains 15 residues. V was shortened by 1 base and J by 3 bases, with 12 bases between the two germline ends. CDR3 region: CASSLEGAGKETQYF. The DNA of the CDR3 is TGTGCCAGCAGCTTAGAGGGGGCGGGAAAAGAGACCCAGTACTTC.

This clonotype was detected a few times. The J gene is TRBJ2-4, the V gene TRBV10-3, with 8 bases that match TRBD1. Germline CDR1 is ENHRY and CDR2 is SYGVKD. V trimming: 0 bases; J trimming: 6 bases; junction bases outside the gene matches: 7. The CDR3 is 16 amino acids. CDR3 in DNA: TGTGCCATCAGTGAGTCAAGGCAGGGGGCAGGAAACATTCAGTACTTC. Amino acids: CAISESRQGAGNIQYF.

The chain links TRBV11-2 to TRBJ2-7, with 15 bases matching TRBD2. This CDR3 has 16 residues. The germline V gene encodes CDR1 SGHAT and CDR2 FQNNGV. The V segment lost 5 bases and the J segment 6 bases; nucleotides outside the gene matches: 8. CDR3 protein: CASSPGTSGRFGEQYF. CDR3 nucleotide sequence: TGTGCCAGCAGCCCTGGGACTAGCGGGAGGTTTGGCGAGCAGTACTTC.

The chain couples TRBV20-1 to TRBJ2-5; the D gene could be TRBD1 or TRBD2 (5 bases each). CDR3 size: 14 residues. CDR1 and CDR2 from the germline V gene are DFQATT and SNEGSKA (reference sequence). Deletions cut 2 bases from V and 3 bases from J, with 13 bases between. The CDR3, as DNA: TGCAGTGCTAGACCTCTGGGGGAGAAAGAGACCCAGTACTTC. It yields the protein CSARPLGEKETQYF.

This clonotype was observed a few times. The chain combines TRBV3-1 with TRBJ1-2, with a weak D call TRBD1 (6 bases). Germline CDR1 is LGHDT and CDR2 is YNNKEL (reference sequence). The CDR3 is 15 amino acids. V shed 0 bases and J shed 5 bases, with 13 bases lying between them. The CDR3 DNA follows: TGTGCCAGCAGCCAAGATGTGGGGGCCGCTTATGGCTACACCTTC. Its translation is CASSQDVGAAYGYTF.

CDR3 protein: CSLAPGLAHNEQFF. CDR3 sequence (DNA): TGCAGCCTCGCTCCGGGACTAGCGCACAATGAGCAGTTCTTC. This sequence joins TRBV29-1 and TRBJ2-1; 10 nucleotides agree with TRBD2. The CDR3 has 14 amino acids. In germline, CDR1 is SQVTM, CDR2 ANQGSEA. Losses at the gene ends were 8 bases for V and 5 bases for J; bases not matched to a gene: 9.

This clonotype was seen more than once but under ten times. V is TRBV27 and J is TRBJ2-3; D gene unclear. CDR1 and CDR2 (germline): MNHEY, SMNVEV (reference sequence). Trimming stripped 2 bases from V and 1 base from J, with 10 bases between. The CDR3 has 15 residues. CDR3 bases: TGTGCCAGCAGTTTACGCGTATCGGGCACAGATACGCAGTATTTT. Translating it yields CASSLRVSGTDTQYF.